One sample yielded the 25 T cell receptor beta chains listed below, sequenced in a study of shared clonotypes between healthy human individuals. Naive CD8 cells lacked CD45RO, underwent positive selection for CCR7 and left out terminally differentiated effector memory CD45RA+ cells. The protocol was immunoSEQ multiplex PCR, while the TCRdb copy is restricted to in-frame clones and leaves out a portion. The table has around 2,100,000 clones, about 95% seen once; the top ten hold approximately 1%. The material sequenced was naive CD8+ T cells sorted from blood. The receptors were gathered from a man in his late teens or twenties in good health.

With regard to this clone: The sample holds other DNA sequences that translate to the same CDR3. The chain uses TRBV28 and TRBJ1-4, with a tentative D call TRBD1 (5 bases). V was cut by 3 bases and J by 8 bases, with 13 bases left in between. The CDR3 has 14 amino acids. Per the germline V gene, CDR1 is MDHEN and CDR2 is SYDVKM. The CDR3 sequence: CASSFQGFGEKLFF. The CDR3 DNA sequence: TGTGCCAGCAGTTTCCAGGGTTTCGGGGAAAAACTGTTTTTT. Full variable domain (outside the CDR3, taken from reference TRBV28 and TRBJ1-4): DVKVTQSSRYLVKRTGEKVFLECVQDMDHENMFWYRQDPGLGLRLIYFSYDVKMKEKGDIPEGYSVSREKKERFSLILESASTNQTSMYLCASSFQGFGEKLFFGSGTQLSVL.

The chain is built from TRBV7-9 and TRBJ2-7; D tentatively reads TRBD1 or TRBD2 (5 bases each). CDR1 is SEHNR and CDR2 is FQNEAQ in the germline V gene (reference sequence). This CDR3 is built from 15 residues. The V and J ends lost 5 bases and 2 bases respectively, with 16 bases between them. CDR3 in amino acids: CASSPAGLGAYEQYF. As DNA, the CDR3 is TGTGCCAGCAGCCCCGCAGGGCTCGGGGCCTACGAGCAGTACTTC.

A single count supports this clone. The chain joins TRBV5-1 to TRBJ2-7; D is tentatively TRBD1 or TRBD2 (5 bases each). Trimming left V 2 bases short and J 2 bases short, with 11 bases between. This CDR3 is built from 14 residues. Germline CDR1 is SGHRS and CDR2 is YFSETQ. DNA for the CDR3: TGCGCCAGCAGCTTCCTCGGGACGACCTACGAGCAGTACTTC. It codes for CASSFLGTTYEQYF.

The chain joins TRBV7-2 to TRBJ1-2; TRBD1 might be the D (5 bases). CDR3 length: 14 amino acids. Between the trimmed V and J ends, which lost 5 bases and 3 bases, there was a span of 13 bases. Germline V CDR1 and CDR2: SGHTA, FQGNSA. Written as DNA, the CDR3 is TGTGCCAGCAGCCATCCCGGGACTCACTATGGCTACACCTTC. Translation gives CASSHPGTHYGYTF. The full variable domain, in which reference TRBV7-2 and TRBJ1-2 provide the parts outside the CDR3, is GAGVSQSPSNKVTEKGKDVELRCDPISGHTALYWYRQSLGQGLEFLIYFQGNSAPDKSGLPSDRFSAERTGGSVSTLTIQRTQQEDSAVYLCASSHPGTHYGYTFGSGTRLTVV.

The V call is TRBV11-1, the J call TRBJ2-5; TRBD1 or TRBD2 may be the D gene (5 bases each). The CDR3 runs 19 residues. The V gene's germline CDR1 is SGHAT and CDR2 FQDESV (reference sequence). V shed 6 bases and J shed 5 bases, with 31 bases lying between them. This chain's CDR3 is CASSSLPNSNRDGAETQYF. CDR3 DNA: TGTGCCAGCAGTTCTCTACCAAACTCCAACCGGGACGGAGCGGAGACCCAGTACTTC.

This clone was found once. This may come from a read error, since a much larger clone is one base off. Other nucleotide sequences from this sample produce the same CDR3. J is TRBJ1-1 and V is TRBV7-9, with D perhaps TRBD1 (5 bases). Trimming cost V 1 base and J 3 bases, with 6 bases left between them. This CDR3 is 13 amino acids long. CDR1 is SEHNR and CDR2 is FQNEAQ in the germline V gene (reference sequence). The CDR3 sequence is CASSLGGDTEAFF. CDR3 nucleotides: TGTGCCAGCAGCTTAGGGGGGGACACTGAAGCTTTCTTT.

The genes are TRBV29-1 and TRBJ2-7, with D possibly matching TRBD1 (6 bases). Between the trimmed V and J ends, which lost 3 bases and 2 bases, there was a span of 17 bases. The CDR3 loop spans 15 amino acids. Germline-derived CDR1 and CDR2 are SQVTM and ANQGSEA. The CDR3 DNA reads TGCAGCGTTGAGGCTGTGAAGGGGGTGGCCTACGAGCAGTACTTC. Protein sequence: CSVEAVKGVAYEQYF.

V gene TRBV9 combines with J gene TRBJ1-5, with TRBD1 matching 9 bases. CDR3 size: 14 residues. V lost 4 bases to trimming and J lost 7 bases; unmatched junction nucleotides: 6. Germline CDR1 and CDR2: SGDLS and YYNGEE. In DNA form, the CDR3 reads TGTGCCAGCAGCTCGGGACAGGGCGGCCAGCCCCAGCATTTT. Amino acid sequence: CASSSGQGGQPQHF.

The J gene is TRBJ2-7, the V gene TRBV7-9; the D gene is possibly TRBD1 (6 bases). Germline V gene sequence: CDR1 SEHNR, CDR2 FQNEAQ (reference sequence). The CDR3 totals 12 residues. V shed 3 bases and J shed 5 bases, with 8 bases lying between them. CDR3 coding DNA: TGTGCCAGCAGCTTTACAGGGAACGAGCAGTACTTC. Its translation: CASSFTGNEQYF.

The V gene is TRBV28, the J gene TRBJ1-6; D gene unclear. Germline CDR1 MDHEN, CDR2 SYDVKM. This CDR3 is built from 15 residues. V lost 9 bases and J lost 9, with 21 bases in between. The CDR3 here is CASAFRTGKGSPLHF. For the CDR3, the DNA is TGTGCCAGTGCCTTCAGGACGGGCAAGGGTTCACCCCTCCACTTT.

The V and J genes are TRBV4-3 and TRBJ1-2; D remains ambiguous. The CDR3 loop spans 15 amino acids. V lost 0 bases and J lost 4, with 12 bases in between. CDR1 is LGHNA, CDR2 YSLEER, per germline. CDR3 residues: CASSQDRTGSYGYTF. The CDR3 DNA is TGCGCCAGCAGCCAAGATAGGACGGGTTCCTATGGCTACACCTTC.

Concerning this clone: This same CDR3 is encoded by further DNA sequences in the sample. V gene TRBV7-9 combines with J gene TRBJ2-5; 7 bases are shared with TRBD2. The CDR3 covers 13 residues. The germline CDR1 and CDR2 sequences are SEHNR and FQNEAQ (reference sequence). Trimming took 5 bases from V and 1 from J; bases not matched to a gene: 1. CDR3 in amino acids: CASSRTSQETQYF. The CDR3 coding sequence is TGTGCCAGCAGCAGGACTAGCCAAGAGACCCAGTACTTC.

The chain combines TRBV5-1 with TRBJ1-5; D may be TRBD1 (6 bases). This CDR3 is built from 14 residues. Trimming pared 4 bases from V and 3 bases from J, leaving 11 bases between. Germline V lookup: CDR1 SGHRS, CDR2 YFSETQ. DNA for the CDR3: TGCGCCAGCAGCCATGGACAGTCCAATCAGCCCCAGCATTTT. Translation gives CASSHGQSNQPQHF.

The chain couples TRBV9 to TRBJ2-1, with D maybe TRBD1 (6 bases). There are 14 residues in the CDR3. V lost 4 bases to trimming and J lost 3 bases, with 11 bases between them. The germline V gene has CDR1 SGDLS and CDR2 YYNGEE. The CDR3 reads CASSPGQLYNEQFF. The CDR3 nucleotides are TGTGCCAGCAGCCCGGGACAACTCTACAATGAGCAGTTCTTC.

This chain joins TRBV6-1 and TRBJ2-5; tentative D call: TRBD1 (7 bases). Germline lookup yields CDR1 MNHNS and CDR2 SASEGT. Trimming cost V 2 bases and J 5 bases, with 27 bases left between them. CDR3 length: 19 amino acids. CDR3 residues: CASSELDPHQQGGTETQYF. The CDR3, as DNA: TGTGCCAGCAGTGAATTAGACCCCCACCAGCAGGGGGGTACGGAGACCCAGTACTTC.

The chain joins TRBV25-1 to TRBJ1-1; 8 bases align to TRBD1. This CDR3 contains 14 residues. V dropped 0 bases and J dropped 7; count of bases not matched to a gene: 4. Germline assignment: CDR1 MGHDK and CDR2 SYGVNS. The CDR3 DNA reads as TGTGCCAGCAGTGAATATCTACAGGGGGATGAAGCTTTCTTT. It encodes CASSEYLQGDEAFF.

V gene TRBV27 combines with J gene TRBJ1-1, with D uncertain. Germline CDR1 reads MNHEY; CDR2 reads SMNVEV (reference sequence). V shed 6 bases and J shed 6 bases, with 14 bases lying between them. This CDR3 is 13 amino acids long. As DNA, the CDR3 is TGTGCCAGCAGAACGACGGGGATGGCTGAAGCTTTCTTT. This encodes CASRTTGMAEAFF.

With respect to this clone: The sample carries other DNA sequences with the same CDR3. The rearrangement links TRBV6-5 to TRBJ2-7; D unclear. Trimming pared 0 bases from V and 2 bases from J, leaving 8 bases between. The CDR3 contains 14 residues. The germline V gene has CDR1 MNHEY and CDR2 SVGAGI. In DNA, the CDR3 is TGTGCCAGCAGTTACTCGAACAGTCCCTACGAGCAGTACTTC. Protein product: CASSYSNSPYEQYF.

J is TRBJ2-7 and V is TRBV13; D assignment may be TRBD1 or TRBD2 (5 bases each). CDR3 size: 12 residues. In germline, CDR1 is PRHDT, CDR2 FYEKMQ (reference sequence). V was trimmed by 8 bases and J by 5 bases, leaving 13 bases between them. The CDR3 nucleotides are TGTGCCAGCCTGAGGGGAGTGGACGAGCAGTACTTC. Protein sequence: CASLRGVDEQYF. Together with reference TRBV13 and TRBJ2-7, the CDR3 gives the full variable domain: AAGVIQSPRHLIKEKRETATLKCYPIPRHDTVYWYQQGPGQDPQFLISFYEKMQSDKGSIPDRFSAQQFSDYHSELNMSSLELGDSALYFCASLRGVDEQYFGPGTRLTVT.

In regard to this clone: Distinct nucleotide sequences in the sample also encode this CDR3. The V and J genes are TRBV27 and TRBJ2-7, with 12 bases identical to TRBD1. CDR1 MNHEY and CDR2 SMNVEV come from the germline V gene (reference sequence). This CDR3 is built from 14 residues. Germline trimming cut 4 bases from V and 7 bases from J; bases unmatched to any gene: 5. CDR3 DNA sequence: TGTGCCAGCAGTTCGGGACAGGGGGCGTATGAGCAGTACTTC. Amino acids: CASSSGQGAYEQYF.

The rearrangement links TRBV1 to TRBJ1-3. TRBV1 constitutes a pseudogene. The CDR3 runs to 17 residues. The CDR3 DNA is TGCACCAGCAGCCAAGATCTGGAGGGGGACTCTGGAAACACCATATATTTT. Translated: CTSSQDLEGDSGNTIYF.

The CDR3 here is CASSPAGASRVDNEQFF. The CDR3 nucleotides read TGTGCCAGCAGCCCCGCCGGGGCCTCGCGAGTAGACAATGAGCAGTTCTTC. The chain links TRBV9 to TRBJ2-1, with D perhaps TRBD1 or TRBD2 (5 bases each). The V and J ends lost 4 bases and 5 bases respectively, with 22 bases between them. The CDR3 covers 17 residues. Germline V lookup: CDR1 SGDLS, CDR2 YYNGEE.

The chain couples TRBV9 to TRBJ2-5; 11 bases align to TRBD2. Losses at the gene ends were 3 bases for V and 4 bases for J; bases not matched to a gene: 5. This CDR3 has 15 amino acids. The germline gives CDR1 SGDLS, CDR2 YYNGEE. The CDR3 spells CASSGATSGGETQYF. The CDR3 nucleotides are TGTGCCAGCAGCGGAGCAACTAGCGGGGGAGAGACCCAGTACTTC.

V usage is TRBV10-3 and J usage is TRBJ1-6, with no clear D. V dropped 4 bases and J dropped 7 bases, with 8 bases sitting between them. The germline gives CDR1 ENHRY, CDR2 SYGVKD. The CDR3 length is 13 residues. CDR3 DNA: TGTGCCATCAGTGCTGAGGACAATTCACCCCTCCACTTT. Translated, it gives CAISAEDNSPLHF.

The chain is built from TRBV6-1 and TRBJ1-1; no clear D. CDR1 is MNHNS, CDR2 SASEGT, per germline. V shed 4 bases and J shed 3 bases, with 12 bases lying between them. This CDR3 is 14 amino acids long. This CDR3 is CASSADGPYTEAFF. The DNA for the CDR3 is TGTGCCAGCAGTGCAGACGGACCGTACACTGAAGCTTTCTTT.